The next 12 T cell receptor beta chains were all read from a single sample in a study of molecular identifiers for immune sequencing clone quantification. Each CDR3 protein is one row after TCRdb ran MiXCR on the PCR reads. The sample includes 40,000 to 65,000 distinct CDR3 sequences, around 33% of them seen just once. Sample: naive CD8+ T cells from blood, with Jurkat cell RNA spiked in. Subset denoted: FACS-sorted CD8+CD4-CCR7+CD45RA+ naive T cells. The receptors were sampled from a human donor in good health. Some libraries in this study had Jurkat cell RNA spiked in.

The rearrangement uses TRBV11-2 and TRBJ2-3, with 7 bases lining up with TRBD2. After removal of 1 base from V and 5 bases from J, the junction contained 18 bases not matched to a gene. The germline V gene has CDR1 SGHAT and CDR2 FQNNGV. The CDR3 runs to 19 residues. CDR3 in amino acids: CASSLGTGGVRKKIDTQYF. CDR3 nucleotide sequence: TGTGCCAGCAGCTTAGGCACGGGAGGAGTCAGAAAAAAGATAGATACGCAGTATTTT. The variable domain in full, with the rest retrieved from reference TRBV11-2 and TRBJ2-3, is EAGVAQSPRYKIIEKRQSVAFWCNPISGHATLYWYQQILGQGPKLLIQFQNNGVVDDSQLPKDRFSAERLKGVDSTLKIQPAKLEDSAVYLCASSLGTGGVRKKIDTQYFGPGTRLTVL.

CDR3 sequence reads: CASSSNPLAGGPPDTQYF. The CDR3 bases are TGTGCCAGCAGCTCTAACCCTCTAGCGGGAGGGCCCCCAGATACGCAGTATTTT. The V gene is TRBV7-6, the J gene TRBJ2-3; 12 bases agree with TRBD2. The ends lost 4 bases at V and 4 bases at J; junction bases unmatched: 12. The germline gives CDR1 SGHVS, CDR2 FNYEAQ. This CDR3 contains 18 residues.

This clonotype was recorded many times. The CDR3 spells CASSFIGVGDTQYF. CDR3 bases: TGTGCCAGCAGTTTTATCGGGGTTGGAGATACGCAGTATTTT. The chain combines TRBV12-3 or TRBV12-4 with TRBJ2-3; TRBD2 might be the D (5 bases). This CDR3 is built from 14 residues. With 3 bases removed from V and 5 bases from J, the gap between germline ends came to 12 bases.

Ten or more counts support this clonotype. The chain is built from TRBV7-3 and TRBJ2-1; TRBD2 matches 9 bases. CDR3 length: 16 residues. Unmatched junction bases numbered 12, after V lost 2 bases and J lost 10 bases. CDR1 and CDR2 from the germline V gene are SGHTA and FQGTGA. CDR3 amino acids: CASSLRGTSSKREQFF. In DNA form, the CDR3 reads TGTGCCAGCAGCTTACGCGGGACTAGCTCCAAGAGGGAGCAGTTCTTC.

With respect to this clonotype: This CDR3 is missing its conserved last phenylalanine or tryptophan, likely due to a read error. Written as DNA, the CDR3 is TGTGCCAGCAGCTTAGACAATCAGCCCCAGCATTCT. Amino acid sequence: CASSLDNQPQHS. The V and J genes are TRBV28 and TRBJ1-5; D is undetermined. Trimming removed 6 bases from V and 3 bases from J, with 6 bases in between. Germline assignment: CDR1 MDHEN and CDR2 SYDVKM. The CDR3 totals 12 residues.

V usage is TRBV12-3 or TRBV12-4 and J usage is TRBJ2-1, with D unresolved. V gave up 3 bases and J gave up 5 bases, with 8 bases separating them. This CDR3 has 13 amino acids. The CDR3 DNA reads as TGTGCCAGCAGTTTTTCCCTGGACAATGAGCAGTTCTTC. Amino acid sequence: CASSFSLDNEQFF.

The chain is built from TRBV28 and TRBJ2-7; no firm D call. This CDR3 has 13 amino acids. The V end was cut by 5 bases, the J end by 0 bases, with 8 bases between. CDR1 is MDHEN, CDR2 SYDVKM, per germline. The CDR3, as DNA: TGTGCCAGCAGTCCGGCCCTCTCCTACGAGCAGTACTTC. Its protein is CASSPALSYEQYF. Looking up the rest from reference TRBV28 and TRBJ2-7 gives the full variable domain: DVKVTQSSRYLVKRTGEKVFLECVQDMDHENMFWYRQDPGLGLRLIYFSYDVKMKEKGDIPEGYSVSREKKERFSLILESASTNQTSMYLCASSPALSYEQYFGPGTRLTVT.

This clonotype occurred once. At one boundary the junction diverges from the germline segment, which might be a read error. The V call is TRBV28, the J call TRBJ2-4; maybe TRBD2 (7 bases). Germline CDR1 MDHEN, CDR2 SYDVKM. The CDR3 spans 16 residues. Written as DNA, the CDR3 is TGTGCCAGCAGTTTAGACCGGGGGGCGGGCAAAAACATTCGGTACTTC. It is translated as CASSLDRGAGKNIRYF.

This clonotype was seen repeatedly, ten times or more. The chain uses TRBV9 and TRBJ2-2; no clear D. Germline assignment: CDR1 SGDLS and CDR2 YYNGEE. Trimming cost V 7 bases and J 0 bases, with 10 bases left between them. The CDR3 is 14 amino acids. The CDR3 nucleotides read TGTGCCAGCCAGGTAGCTGCGAACACCGGGGAGCTGTTTTTT. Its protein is CASQVAANTGELFF. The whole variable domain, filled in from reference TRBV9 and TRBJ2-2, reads DSGVTQTPKHLITATGQRVTLRCSPRSGDLSVYWYQQSLDQGLQFLIQYYNGEERAKGNILERFSAQQFPDLHSELNLSSLELGDSALYFCASQVAANTGELFFGEGSRLTVL.

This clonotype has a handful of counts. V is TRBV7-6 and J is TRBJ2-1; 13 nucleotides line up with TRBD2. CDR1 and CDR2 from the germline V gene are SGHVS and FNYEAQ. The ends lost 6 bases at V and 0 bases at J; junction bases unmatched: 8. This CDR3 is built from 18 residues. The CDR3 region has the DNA TGTGCCAGCAGGAGGACTAGCGGGGGTGATAGCTCCTACAATGAGCAGTTCTTC. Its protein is CASRRTSGGDSSYNEQFF.

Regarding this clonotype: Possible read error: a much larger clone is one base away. This CDR3 reads CASSYFNTRELFF. The DNA for the CDR3 is TGTGCCAGCAGTTACTTTAACACCAGGGAGCTGTTTTTT. The chain has TRBV6-2 or TRBV6-3 and TRBJ2-2, with D hard to call. The CDR3 sequence is 13 residues long. Germline CDR1 and CDR2: MNHEY and SVGEGT.

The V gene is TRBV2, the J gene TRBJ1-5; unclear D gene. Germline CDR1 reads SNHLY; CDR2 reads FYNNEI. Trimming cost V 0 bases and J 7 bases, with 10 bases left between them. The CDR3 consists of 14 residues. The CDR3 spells CASSEAGGYQPQHF. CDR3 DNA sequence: TGTGCCAGCAGTGAAGCGGGAGGGTACCAGCCCCAGCATTTT.